This T cell receptor (beta chain) was identified during a study of blood T cell repertoires in COVID-19. Study-wide background: Researchers got acute and convalescent COVID-19 samples from the United States, Italy and Spain.

CDR1 and CDR2 (germline): LGHDT, YNNKEL (reference sequence). With V trimmed by 3 bases and J by 10 bases, 9 bases remained unmatched. This CDR3 region has 14 residues. Per the authors' pipeline: The authors estimated nucleated cell counts from reference gene primer amplification. Libraries were prepared by immunoSEQ multiplex PCR; TCRdb keeps only in-frame clonotypes and omits some of them. D and trimming come from the DNA, and the V and J calls and clone size come from that table. In the table there are about 200,000 clones, 75% to 85% of which are singletons. The clonotype was recovered from a man aged 55-75 years with acute or convalescent COVID-19. Sequencing input: peripheral blood. The chain combines TRBV3-1 (or the pseudogene TRBV3-2) with TRBJ2-1, with TRBD2 identical over 7 bases. CDR3 nucleotide sequence: TGTGCCAGCAGCCAGATCTCCGTGGGGGGGGAGCAGTTCTTC. Translation gives CASSQISVGGEQFF.